What follows are 16 T cell receptor beta chains derived from one specimen sequenced in a study of blood T cell repertoires in COVID-19. Produced via immunoSEQ multiplex PCR; TCRdb's table is partial and in-frame only. The profile shows some 80,000 clones, 81% of them singletons. The sequenced sample consisted of peripheral blood. Every receptor here comes from an elderly man with acute or convalescent COVID-19.

The rearrangement links TRBV7-9 to TRBJ1-6; D remains unclear. The ends were cut back, 2 bases at V and 10 bases at J, with 12 bases in the middle. Germline values: CDR1 SEHNR, CDR2 FQNEAQ (reference sequence). The CDR3 contains 14 residues. The CDR3: CASSLNSRESPLHF. The CDR3 region has the DNA TGTGCCAGCAGCTTAAATAGTCGGGAATCACCCCTCCACTTT.

This clone came up once. The chain couples TRBV28 to TRBJ1-1, with 8 bases matching TRBD1. Germline CDR1 MDHEN, CDR2 SYDVKM. The CDR3 contains 14 residues. The V segment lost 7 bases and the J segment 7 bases; nucleotides outside the gene matches: 11. DNA for the CDR3: TGTGCCAGCAACCAACAGGGGGTCCCGTTTGAAGCTTTCTTT. Its translation: CASNQQGVPFEAFF.

CDR3 residues: CATSEPGTVSYNEQFF. In nucleotides, the CDR3 is TGTGCCACCAGTGAACCCGGGACAGTATCCTACAATGAGCAGTTCTTC. The rearrangement joins TRBV24-1 to TRBJ2-1; 7 bases line up with TRBD1. Germline loops: CDR1 KGHDR, CDR2 SFDVKD. V lost 4 bases, J lost 1 base, and 6 bases stayed unmatched. The CDR3 length is 16 residues.

The J gene is TRBJ1-3, the V gene TRBV7-9; TRBD1 might be the D (6 bases). Germline CDR1 is SEHNR and CDR2 is FQNEAQ (reference sequence). The germline V and J ends were trimmed by 5 bases and 1 base, with 12 bases remaining between them. The CDR3 covers 15 residues. CDR3 residues: CASSISTGSGNTIYF. The CDR3 nucleotides read TGTGCCAGCAGCATATCTACAGGGTCTGGAAACACCATATATTTT.

The chain employs TRBV5-1 and TRBJ1-1, with TRBD1 identical over 7 bases. CDR3 length equals 15 residues. After removal of 6 bases from V and 3 bases from J, the junction contained 11 bases not matched to a gene. From germline, CDR1 is SGHRS and CDR2 YFSETQ. The CDR3 here is CASKAQTTGHTEAFF. The CDR3 nucleotides read TGCGCCAGCAAAGCCCAAACGACAGGGCACACTGAAGCTTTCTTT.

This chain connects TRBV10-3 to TRBJ2-7; TRBD1 matches 10 bases. V was clipped by 4 bases and J by 4 bases; unmatched bases: 7. CDR1 is ENHRY, CDR2 SYGVKD, per germline. CDR3 length: 15 amino acids. CDR3 DNA: TGTGCCATCAGTGCTAAGGACAGGGGGACGTACGAGCAGTACTTC. It encodes CAISAKDRGTYEQYF.

This clone showed up just a few times. One end of the junction varies from germline; a read error may be responsible. The chain carries TRBV7-9 and TRBJ2-7; D is possibly TRBD2 (6 bases). Germline V CDR1 and CDR2: SEHNR, FQNEAQ (reference sequence). CDR3 length: 11 amino acids. The CDR3 DNA reads TGTGCCAGCAGCTCGGACTATCGAAAGAGTTTC. This gives the protein CASSSDYRKSF.

This chain uses TRBV28 with TRBJ2-1, with 12 bases that match TRBD2. The CDR3 contains 16 residues. Germline-derived CDR1 and CDR2 are MDHEN and SYDVKM. Unmatched junction bases numbered 7, after V lost 7 bases and J lost 3 bases. DNA for the CDR3: TGTGCCAGCACTATACAACTAGCGGGGGGCTACAATGAGCAGTTCTTC. Translating gives CASTIQLAGGYNEQFF.

The rearrangement joins TRBV5-1 to TRBJ1-1, with a possible D match to TRBD1 (6 bases). The germline gives CDR1 SGHRS, CDR2 YFSETQ. CDR3 length equals 14 residues. V lost 0 bases and J lost 0, with 6 bases in between. The CDR3 nucleotides are TGCGCCAGCAGCTTGGACAGGGTGAACACTGAAGCTTTCTTT. Its translation: CASSLDRVNTEAFF.

The chain employs TRBV7-9 and TRBJ1-2; 7 nucleotides line up with TRBD1. J was trimmed by 7 bases and V by 2 bases; bases with no gene match: 7. The germline CDR1 and CDR2 sequences are SEHNR and FQNEAQ (reference sequence). The CDR3 covers 14 residues. The CDR3: CASSLTGASPGYTF. The DNA for the CDR3 is TGTGCCAGCAGCTTAACAGGGGCGAGTCCTGGCTACACCTTC.

The rearrangement joins TRBV4-2 to TRBJ2-3; D possibly corresponds to TRBD2 (6 bases). Germline V gives CDR1 LGHNA, CDR2 YNFKEQ. Trimming pared 3 bases from V and 2 bases from J, leaving 15 bases between. The CDR3 has 16 amino acids. As DNA, the CDR3 is TGTGCCAGCAGCCACCGCTCTAGCGTATCCACAGATACGCAGTATTTT. It translates to CASSHRSSVSTDTQYF.

This clone was seen a few times. The V call is TRBV6-4, the J call TRBJ2-1, with D perhaps TRBD2 (6 bases). V lost 0 bases to trimming and J lost 10 bases, with 13 bases between them. Germline lookup yields CDR1 MRHNA and CDR2 SNTAGT. CDR3 length: 14 amino acids. CDR3 bases: TGTGCCAGCAGTGACTCGGGGACTTCATACGAGCAGTTCTTC. It encodes CASSDSGTSYEQFF.

The rearrangement links TRBV27 to TRBJ2-2; possibly TRBD1 for D (6 bases). Trimming removed 11 bases at V and 7 bases at J, with 11 bases between. This CDR3 contains 11 residues. Germline V gene sequence: CDR1 MNHEY, CDR2 SMNVEV (reference sequence). In nucleotides, the CDR3 is TGTGCCTCCAGGGGTTACGGGGAGCTGTTTTTT. Protein: CASRGYGELFF.

The chain joins TRBV20-1 to TRBJ2-1; TRBD2 matches at 8 bases. CDR3 length: 18 amino acids. J gave up 7 bases and V 3 bases, and 20 bases lay outside the gene matches. Germline V CDR1 and CDR2: DFQATT, SNEGSKA (reference sequence). CDR3 nucleotides: TGCAGTGCTAGTCCGGAGATAGGAGCAGGGACTAGAAGGAATGAGCAGTTCTTC. The encoded protein is CSASPEIGAGTRRNEQFF.

V usage is TRBV30 and J usage is TRBJ1-1; D remains unclear. Trimming removed 1 base from V and 10 bases from J, with 16 bases in between. This CDR3 spans 13 amino acids. CDR1 and CDR2 (germline): GTSNPN, SVGIG (reference sequence). CDR3 sequence reads: CAWSGVPISTAFF. DNA of the CDR3: TGTGCCTGGAGTGGAGTACCCATCTCCACAGCTTTCTTT.

J is TRBJ2-2 and V is TRBV7-3; 8 bases are shared with TRBD1. V trimming: 1 base; J trimming: 1 base; junction bases outside the gene matches: 8. CDR1 and CDR2 from the germline V gene are SGHTA and FQGTGA. This CDR3 is 18 amino acids long. The CDR3 sequence is CASSLKRQGALNTGELFF. CDR3 nucleotides: TGTGCCAGCAGCTTAAAACGGCAGGGGGCTCTGAACACCGGGGAGCTGTTTTTT. Combining the CDR3 with reference TRBV7-3 and TRBJ2-2 gives the whole variable domain GAGVSQTPSNKVTEKGKYVELRCDPISGHTALYWYRQSLGQGPEFLIYFQGTGAADDSGLPNDRFFAVRPEGSVSTLKIQRTERGDSAVYLCASSLKRQGALNTGELFFGEGSRLTVL.